This T cell receptor (beta chain) was sequenced during a study of OX40 agonist ivuxolimab in advanced cancers. Study-level background: An anti-OX40 (CD134) antibody with agonistic activity, ivuxolimab, was administered to patients. While on treatment, patients had intravenous ivuxolimab at 0.01 to 10 mg/kg every 2 weeks. A history of anti-PD-1, anti-PD-L1 or anti-CTLA-4 therapy was acceptable, and roughly 40% had some.

There are a few counts of this clone. Its antigen remains unidentified. The CDR3 totals 14 residues. J gave up 9 bases and V 6 bases, and 10 bases lay outside the gene matches. CDR1 is SQVTM and CDR2 is ANQGSEA in the germline V gene. Profiled with immunoSEQ multiplex PCR; TCRdb holds only in-frame clones, not every one. The sample includes tens of thousands of clones, approximately 90% of them seen just once. Notes on the study in general: Both blood CD4+ and CD8+ T cells showed clonal growth by week 6 at 0.1 to 3.0 mg/kg.

The starting material was CD4+ or CD8+ T cells sorted from blood, obtained in a trial of the OX40 agonist ivuxolimab. V and J are TRBV29-1 and TRBJ2-1, with 11 bases that match TRBD2. This TCR was recovered from an adult with an advanced solid tumor such as melanoma, head and neck, liver or kidney cancer. In DNA form, the CDR3 reads TGCAGCGTCAATAGCGGGAGGGCCGGTGGTGAGCAGTTCTTC. The encoded protein is CSVNSGRAGGEQFF.